This T cell receptor beta chain was profiled in a study of OX40 agonist ivuxolimab in advanced cancers. Study background: A male proportion of about 84% was recorded, with mean age approximately 57 years and range about 23 to 90.

The data were produced by immunoSEQ multiplex PCR, yet TCRdb's version contains in-frame clones alone and is incomplete. The sample shows some 97,000 clones, less than 95% of them seen only once. Germline lookup yields CDR1 MDHEN and CDR2 SYDVKM. The CDR3 loop spans 12 amino acids. The V and J ends lost 7 bases and 7 bases respectively, with 11 bases between them. Findings and caveats of the study: Among the nonresponders, some also had low normalized T-cell clonal expansion. Among the lowest levels of clonal expansion were found in partial responders at 0.1-3.0 mg/kg.

Turning to this clone: No antigen is known for it.

The chain joins TRBV28 to TRBJ1-5; D ambiguous. The material sequenced was CD4+ or CD8+ T cells sorted from blood, taken in a trial of the OX40 agonist ivuxolimab. The TCR was taken from an adult with an advanced solid tumor such as melanoma, head and neck, liver or kidney cancer. The CDR3 nucleotides are TGTGCCAGCACCCCCGGGTCACAGCCCCAGCATTTT. It codes for CASTPGSQPQHF.